The clone carrying this TCR beta chain was found a few times. Its target is unknown. This entry comes from a study of T cell clonotyping in hematopoietic cell transplantation. Study conclusions and caveats: Few recipient clonotypes overlapped donors; over 97% were de novo at given depth.

The V gene lost 4 bases and the J gene lost 5 bases, with 17 bases spanning the gap. The CDR3 has 16 amino acids. The germline gives CDR1 SEHNR, CDR2 FQNEAQ (reference sequence). Method: immunoSEQ multiplex PCR; TCRdb's copy keeps in-frame clones and lacks some. The sample consists of 9,500 to 12,000 clones, under 90% of them appearing once. This sequence originates from a male patient between 60 and 69 years old who had an allogeneic stem cell transplant from an unrelated donor, so the T cells may come from the graft donor. Some clones in this sample may be carry-over from other donors' samples. Sequences were derived from PBMCs, sampled 180 days after allogeneic stem cell transplant. The chain joins TRBV7-9 to TRBJ2-2; D possibly corresponds to TRBD1 (6 bases). CDR3 DNA sequence: TGTGCCAGCAGCTACAGGGCTGAAGGCCGAACCGGGGAGCTGTTTTTT. This codes for CASSYRAEGRTGELFF.